This paragraph reports one TCR beta chain. Its specificity is not known. The data were taken from a study of cytomegalovirus exposure and HLA in healthy donors. Overall study results and limits: The study had only CMV serostatus as immune exposure information.

CDR3 length equals 14 residues. Trimming cost V 3 bases and J 7 bases; bases outside gene matches: 6. Germline assignment: CDR1 LNHNV and CDR2 YYDKDF (reference sequence). The PCR was carried out with 60 Vbeta primers and 13 Jbeta primers. The repertoire was sequenced with immunoSEQ multiplex PCR; TCRdb's copy has only in-frame clones and lacks some. This table holds some 50,000 clones, approximately 67% found once. The sample comprised PBMCs. The TCR originated in a man aged 25-45 years in good health and CMV-seronegative. The chain is built from TRBV15 and TRBJ2-1, with 7 bases identical to TRBD2. In DNA form, the CDR3 reads TGTGCCACCAGCAGTGGCGGGAGTGGGAATGAGCAGTTCTTC. Translated: CATSSGGSGNEQFF.